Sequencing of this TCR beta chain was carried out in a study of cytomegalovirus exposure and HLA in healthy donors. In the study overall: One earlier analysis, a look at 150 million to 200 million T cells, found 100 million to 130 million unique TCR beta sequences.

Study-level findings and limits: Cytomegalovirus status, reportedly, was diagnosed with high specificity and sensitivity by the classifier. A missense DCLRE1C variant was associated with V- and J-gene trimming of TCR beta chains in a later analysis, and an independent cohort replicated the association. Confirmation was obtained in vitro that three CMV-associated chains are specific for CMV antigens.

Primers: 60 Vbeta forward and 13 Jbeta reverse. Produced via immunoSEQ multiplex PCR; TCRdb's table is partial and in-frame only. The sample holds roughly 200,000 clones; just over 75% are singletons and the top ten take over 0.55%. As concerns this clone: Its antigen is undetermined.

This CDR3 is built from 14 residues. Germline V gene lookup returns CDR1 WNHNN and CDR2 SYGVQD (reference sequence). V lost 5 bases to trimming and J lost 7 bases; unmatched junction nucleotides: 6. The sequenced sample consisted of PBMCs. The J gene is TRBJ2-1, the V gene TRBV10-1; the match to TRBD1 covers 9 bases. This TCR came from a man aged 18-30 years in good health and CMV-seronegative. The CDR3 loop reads CASSRDRVGNEQFF. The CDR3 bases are TGCGCCAGCAGTCGGGACAGGGTAGGAAATGAGCAGTTCTTC.